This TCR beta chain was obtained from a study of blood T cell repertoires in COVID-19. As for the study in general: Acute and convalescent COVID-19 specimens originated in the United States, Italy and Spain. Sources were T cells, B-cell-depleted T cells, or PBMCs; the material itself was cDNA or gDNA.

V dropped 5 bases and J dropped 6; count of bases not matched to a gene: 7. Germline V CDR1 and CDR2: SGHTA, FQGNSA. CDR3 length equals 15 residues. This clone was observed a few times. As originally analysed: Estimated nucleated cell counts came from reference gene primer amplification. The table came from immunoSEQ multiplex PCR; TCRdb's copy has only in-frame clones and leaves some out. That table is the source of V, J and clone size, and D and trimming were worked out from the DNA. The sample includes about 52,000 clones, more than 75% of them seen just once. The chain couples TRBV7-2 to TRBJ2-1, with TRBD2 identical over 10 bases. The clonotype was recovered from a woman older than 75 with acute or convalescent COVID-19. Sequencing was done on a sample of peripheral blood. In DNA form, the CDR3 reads TGTGCCAGCAGCATACTAGCGGGGAGTGTCAATGAGCAGTTCTTC. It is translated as CASSILAGSVNEQFF.